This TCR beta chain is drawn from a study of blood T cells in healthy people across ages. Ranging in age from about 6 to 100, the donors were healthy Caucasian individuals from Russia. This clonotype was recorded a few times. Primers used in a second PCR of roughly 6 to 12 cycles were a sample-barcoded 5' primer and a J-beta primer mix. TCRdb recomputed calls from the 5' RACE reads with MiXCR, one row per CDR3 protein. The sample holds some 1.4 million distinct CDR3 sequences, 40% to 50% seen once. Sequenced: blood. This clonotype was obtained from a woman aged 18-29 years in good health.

The chain's CDR3 is CSENRDNEQFF. The CDR3 DNA follows: TGCAGCGAGAACCGGGACAATGAGCAGTTCTTC. This chain uses TRBV29-1 with TRBJ2-1, with D hard to call. V dropped 7 bases and J dropped 5 bases, with 9 bases sitting between them. CDR1 and CDR2 (germline): SQVTM, ANQGSEA. The CDR3 loop spans 11 amino acids.